The sequence of this T cell receptor beta chain was determined in a study of human T cells and chemical hapten exposure. Study summary: How much TCR each sample yielded varied, mostly because pooled library volumes differed slightly.

Germline CDR1 is DFQATT and CDR2 is SNEGSKA (reference sequence). The V end was cut by 6 bases, the J end by 7 bases, with 19 bases between. CDR3 length: 14 amino acids. In the library, unique molecular identifiers were attached to individual cDNA molecules. As handled by the study authors: Per sample, the median was around 96,000 TCRs, with values from approximately 25,000 to 650,000. One entry per CDR3 protein results from TCRdb running MiXCR on the RACE reads. Clone size and V and J calls follow TCRdb, not the original study. The top ten hold roughly 5.2% of the sample, which has roughly 46,000 distinct CDR3 sequences, about 4.5% seen once. Time point denoted: healthy volunteer bleed at 2 weeks. Before extraction, the whole blood was not fractionated, and total RNA was taken from it. This clonotype was observed a few times. Its antigen is not identified. Study conclusions and caveats: The number of TCRs above 1 in 1000 frequency did not change after DPC sensitization.

The specimen sequenced was whole blood. This chain links TRBV20-1 with TRBJ1-5, with a weak D call TRBD1 (6 bases). This TCR came from a human donor in good health. Some clones in this sample may be carry-over from other donors' samples. The CDR3 loop reads CSAWDGGLGQPQHF. The CDR3 nucleotides are TGCAGTGCATGGGACGGGGGCTTAGGCCAGCCCCAGCATTTT.